Described below is a single T cell receptor beta chain sequence and its context. The protocol was immunoSEQ multiplex PCR, while the TCRdb copy is restricted to in-frame clones and leaves out a portion. The repertoire consists of over 200,000 clones, with around 79% occurring once and the leading ten covering about 14%. The CDR3 spans 13 residues. Germline V gene sequence: CDR1 SNHLY, CDR2 FYNNEI. With 6 bases clipped from V and 4 bases from J, the junction kept 3 bases outside the gene matches. The record originates from a study of control samples from healthy donors and cancer patients. The rearrangement links TRBV2 to TRBJ2-1; 7 positions match TRBD1. The TCR originated in a woman aged 60-75 years with lung cancer. The sequenced sample consisted of PBMCs. The chain's CDR3 is CASRRDRYNEQFF. The CDR3 nucleotides are TGTGCCAGCAGACGGGACAGATACAATGAGCAGTTCTTC.